This T cell receptor (beta chain) was observed in a study of T cells in Graves' hyperthyroidism and ophthalmopathy. V lost 4 bases to trimming and J lost 4 bases, with 14 bases between them. Germline loops: CDR1 SGHAT, CDR2 FQNNGV. The CDR3 is 15 residues long. RNA transcripts gave rise to amplified TCR beta CDR3 regions. The TCR CDR3 was amplified in a first-round RT-PCR using the HTBI primer set. TCRdb called the multiplex PCR reads again in MiXCR, with one record for every CDR3 protein. The sample includes fewer than 250,000 distinct CDR3 sequences, roughly 18% of them seen just once. Newly diagnosed patients aged 18 to 65 had hyperthyroidism of under 2 months' duration. Researchers barred patients who had uncontrolled infection, other autoimmune disease, pregnancy or lactation. The diagnostic basis comprised clinical symptoms, serum thyroxine and TRAb, thyroid ultrasound and orbital computed tomography.

This clonotype was picked up many times. Sequenced sample: blood. J is TRBJ2-1 and V is TRBV11-2, with D tentatively TRBD2 (5 bases). This receptor was identified in a middle-aged man with Graves' hyperthyroidism. The CDR3 nucleotides read TGTGCCAGCAGCTCGCCCACCGGGATATACAATGAGCAGTTCTTC. It encodes CASSSPTGIYNEQFF.